This TCR beta chain came from a study of blood T cells in healthy people across ages. Sample-barcoded 5' priming and a J-beta primer mix drove a second PCR of roughly 6 to 12 cycles. Each CDR3 protein is one row after TCRdb ran MiXCR on the 5' RACE reads. The data show roughly 800,000 distinct CDR3 sequences, more than 25% seen once. V was trimmed by 6 bases and J by 4 bases, leaving 16 bases between them. The CDR3 consists of 15 residues. Germline CDR1 is MNHEY and CDR2 is SVGEGT. This clonotype was seen more than once but under ten times. This sample also appeared in a second study, on T cells of mothers and their children.

The clonotype comes from a boy aged 5 to 17 in good health. The chain recombines TRBV6-2 or TRBV6-3 with TRBJ2-1; D ambiguous. Sequencing was done on a sample of blood. CDR3 bases: TGTGCCAGCAGACTCTCCGGCGGACCATACAATGAGCAGTTCTTC. As protein: CASRLSGGPYNEQFF.